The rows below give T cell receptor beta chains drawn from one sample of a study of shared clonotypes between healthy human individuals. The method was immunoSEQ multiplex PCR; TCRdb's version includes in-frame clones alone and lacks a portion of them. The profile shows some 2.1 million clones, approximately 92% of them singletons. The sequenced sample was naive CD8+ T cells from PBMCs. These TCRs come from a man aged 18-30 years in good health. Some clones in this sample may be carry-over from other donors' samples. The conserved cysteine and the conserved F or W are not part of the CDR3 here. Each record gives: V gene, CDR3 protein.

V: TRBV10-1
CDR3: ASSEWRETVADTQY

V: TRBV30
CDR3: AWSVVLAGLGAYEQY

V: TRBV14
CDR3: ASSQGGWRSPGAEAF

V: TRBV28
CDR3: ASSSRERTGELF

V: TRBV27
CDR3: ASSSLTGSYEQY

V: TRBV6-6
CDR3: ASSYLADNSYEQY

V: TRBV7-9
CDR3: ASSRDRGRPEAF

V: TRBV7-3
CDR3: ASSSTGIPTDTQY

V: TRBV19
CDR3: ASTNQGLRDTQY

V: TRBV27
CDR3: ASSVLAGAAKNIQY

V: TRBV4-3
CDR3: ASSQGFGESEKLF

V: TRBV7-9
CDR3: ASSVGLDELF

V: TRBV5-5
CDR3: ASSLDVGLLGLGYT

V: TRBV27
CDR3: ASTLGLAGGYNEQF

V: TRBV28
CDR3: ASRGTWDLTIYEQY

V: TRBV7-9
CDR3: ASSLGTVSDQF

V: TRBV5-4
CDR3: ASSIRDYYI

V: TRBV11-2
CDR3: ASSLGRTGAH

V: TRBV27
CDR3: ASSLRGLAGAYEQY

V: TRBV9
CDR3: ASTGGQGGELF

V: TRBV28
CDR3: ASRLTQGLGYEQY

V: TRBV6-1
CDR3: ASSVGGSYNEQF

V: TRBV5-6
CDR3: ASSPGTSFYNEQF

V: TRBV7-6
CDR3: ASSLLGALSVNGYT

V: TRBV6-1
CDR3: ASSESEGGSYNEQF

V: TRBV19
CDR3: ASSMLRGRTEAF

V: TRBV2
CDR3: ASSDLGNSNQPQH

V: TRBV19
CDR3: ASSTGTSGNPLYNEQF

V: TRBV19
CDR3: ASSRGLPPYEQY

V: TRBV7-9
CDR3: ASSLGTSEHYNEQF

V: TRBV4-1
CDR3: ASSSTRDRSSYEQY

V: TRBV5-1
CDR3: ASSAGPPAFIYGYT

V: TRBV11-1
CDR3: ASSPFPYVGQETQY

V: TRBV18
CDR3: ASSHTGAPPQETQY

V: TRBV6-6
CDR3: ASRTGTGVEQY

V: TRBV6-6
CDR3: ASSVLTGIVTEAF

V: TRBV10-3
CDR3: AIRETGWEETQY

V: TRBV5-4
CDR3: ASSLIGDNEQF

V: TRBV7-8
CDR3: ASRQEPQETQY

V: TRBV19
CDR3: ASRVRGMNTEAF

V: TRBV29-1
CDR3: SVEGGTSGNTDTQY

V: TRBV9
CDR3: ASSPQGAQETQY

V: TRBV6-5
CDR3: ASRLDRVAEAF

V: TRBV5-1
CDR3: ASGQVGGTSYNEQF

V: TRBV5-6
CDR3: ASTSYRLGYEQF

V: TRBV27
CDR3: ASSSDENTEAF

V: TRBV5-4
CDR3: ASSLGGANEKLF

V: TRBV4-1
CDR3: ASSQASNEQF

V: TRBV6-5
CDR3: ASSLTGAVSEQY

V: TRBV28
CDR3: ASSLTSGAVHEQY

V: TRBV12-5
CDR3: ASGTGPTGSEAF

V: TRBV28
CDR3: ASSLSRLAGGYEQY

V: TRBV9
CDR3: ASSPDRKQY

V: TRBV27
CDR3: ASGRGTQY